This T cell receptor beta chain was recorded in a study of cytomegalovirus exposure and HLA in healthy donors. 60 Vbeta and 13 Jbeta primers were used in PCR. TCRdb's table, derived via immunoSEQ multiplex PCR, lists solely in-frame clones and lacks some. The sample yields about 150,000 clones, 70% to 90% seen once. With regard to this clone: Antigen: not known.

The V and J ends lost 2 bases and 7 bases respectively, with 12 bases between them. The CDR3 runs to 14 residues. The germline gives CDR1 MDHEN, CDR2 SYDVKM. Study findings and constraints: Looking again later, the authors saw that most CMV-associated TCR beta chains seemed HLA-restricted. Judged likely to be a sequencing artifact was a cluster of highly shared sequence variants. Further analysis, carried out later, found HLA-associated TCR beta chains more clonally expanded than equally common other chains. As a later analysis revealed, the rate of TCR association differed by HLA locus, with DRB1 most and HLA-C fewest.

Sequencing was performed on PBMCs. This clonotype originated in a woman aged 18-29 years in good health and CMV-seronegative. V and J are TRBV28 and TRBJ2-1; no firm D call. CDR3 sequence: CASSLLPPFNEQFF. CDR3 DNA: TGTGCCAGCAGTTTACTCCCCCCCTTTAATGAGCAGTTCTTC.